A selection of T cell receptor beta chains follows, all from one sample in a study of control samples from healthy donors and cancer patients. Generated by immunoSEQ multiplex PCR, the TCRdb table keeps only in-frame clones and is missing some. The data show roughly 130,000 clones, 80% to 95% seen once. The material sequenced was blood. The receptors here all came from a man aged 18 to 30 in good health. The CDR3 runs from the conserved cysteine through the conserved F or W. D genes are given only for firm matches. Clone size is shown for a subset of rows, as once, few, many or a class of expanded clone.

J gene,D gene,V gene,clone size,CDR3 DNA,CDR3 protein
TRBJ1-1,TRBD1,TRBV5-1,NA,TGCGCCAGCAGCGAACAGGGGGCGAACACTGAAGCTTTCTTT,CASSEQGANTEAFF
TRBJ2-5,NA,TRBV15,NA,TGTGCCACCAGCAGAGAAAGGGATTACCAAGAGACCCAGTACTTC,CATSRERDYQETQYF
TRBJ1-5,NA,TRBV5-1,NA,TGCGCCAGCAGCTTGGCCAGCAATCAGCCCCAGCATTTT,CASSLASNQPQHF
TRBJ2-7,NA,TRBV11-3,NA,TGTGCCAGCGCGCCGAAGGGGGGCGAGCAGTACTTC,CASAPKGGEQYF
TRBJ1-1,TRBD1,TRBV6-6,NA,TGTGCCAGCAGTGCCGGGCGCCAGGGGGCCAACACTGAAGCTTTCTTT,CASSAGRQGANTEAFF
TRBJ2-3,TRBD1,TRBV29-1,NA,TGCAGCGTGACTCCCGGGACAGGGGGTTCAGATACGCAGTATTTT,CSVTPGTGGSDTQYF
TRBJ1-6,NA,TRBV5-1,NA,TGCGCCAGCAGCTTCCGGGACGGTAATTCACCCCTCCACTTT,CASSFRDGNSPLHF
TRBJ2-3,TRBD2,TRBV4-2,NA,TGTGCCAGCAGCCCTAGCGGGGGGGATGTCACAGATACGCAGTATTTT,CASSPSGGDVTDTQYF
TRBJ2-7,TRBD2,TRBV6-2/TRBV6-3,NA,TGTGCCAGCAGCGCGGGGGGGCCATACGAGCAGTACTTC,CASSAGGPYEQYF
TRBJ1-1,TRBD1,TRBV14,NA,TGTGCCAGCAGTCGACAGGGACGAACTGAAGCTTTCTTT,CASSRQGRTEAFF
TRBJ2-1,NA,TRBV6-2/TRBV6-3,NA,TGTGCCAGCAGTCGACCGACGGGACAAAATGAGCAGTTCTTC,CASSRPTGQNEQFF
TRBJ2-5,TRBD2,TRBV3-1/TRBV3-2,NA,TGTGCCAGCAGCCAGGGGACTAGCGGAAAAGAGACCCAGTACTTC,CASSQGTSGKETQYF
TRBJ2-7,NA,TRBV5-1,NA,TGCGCCAGCAGCTCAAAAGTACACTCCTACGAGCAGTACTTC,CASSSKVHSYEQYF
TRBJ1-2,NA,TRBV29-1,once,TGCAGCGTAGGGCTCGGACGAGGGGACTATGGCTACACCTTC,CSVGLGRGDYGYTF
TRBJ1-2,TRBD1,TRBV18,NA,TGTGCCAGCTCAACTGGGACAGGGTATGGCTACACCTTC,CASSTGTGYGYTF
TRBJ1-1,NA,TRBV30,NA,TGTGCCTGTACTCCAGAGTTCATGAACACTGAAGCTTTCTTT,CACTPEFMNTEAFF
TRBJ2-5,TRBD1,TRBV5-1,NA,TGCGCCAGCGGACAGGGCGGAGGAGAGACCCAGTACTTC,CASGQGGGETQYF
TRBJ1-1,NA,TRBV11-2,NA,TGTGCCAGCAGCTTAGACCGGTGGACGGCCGGGTCTTTCTTT,CASSLDRWTAGSFF
TRBJ2-7,NA,TRBV5-4,NA,TGTGCCAGCAGCTTGTGGGACACCCTCACCTACGAGCAGTACTTC,CASSLWDTLTYEQYF
TRBJ2-7,NA,TRBV6-6,NA,TGTGCCAGCAGTTTGGACCAGAGCTCCTACGAGCAGTACTTC,CASSLDQSSYEQYF
TRBJ1-6,NA,TRBV18,NA,TGTGCCAGCTCACCGGGGACTTCTCCCTCACCCCTCCACTTT,CASSPGTSPSPLHF
TRBJ1-3,NA,TRBV5-1,NA,TGCGCCAGCAGCTTGGAGACAGACGAGTCGAACACCATATATTTT,CASSLETDESNTIYF
TRBJ1-5,NA,TRBV7-9,once,TGTGCCAGCAGCTTGGGGGCCTACAATCAGCCCCAGCATTTT,CASSLGAYNQPQHF
TRBJ1-6,TRBD1,TRBV4-1,NA,TGCGCCAGCAGCCCCCGACAGGGGTGGAATTCACCCCTCCACTTT,CASSPRQGWNSPLHF